A selection of T cell receptor beta chains follows, all from one sample in a study of blood T cell repertoires in COVID-19. Clones were sequenced by immunoSEQ multiplex PCR, and TCRdb holds only the in-frame ones, with some missing. This sample has about 360,000 clones, with 65% to 85% found just once. Sample: peripheral blood. The source of these receptors is a man under 40 with active or convalescent COVID-19. CDR3s include the opening cysteine and the closing phenylalanine or tryptophan. The D gene is left open where the match is weak. Expanded clones get a size class; other rows say once, few or many, or leave the size out.

CDR3 DNA	CDR3 protein	D gene	clone size	CDR3 length	J gene	V gene
TGTGCCAGCAGGTCAACAGGGGGCAACACCATATATTTT	CASRSTGGNTIYF	TRBD1	NA	13	TRBJ1-3	TRBV11-2
TGCGCCAGCAGCCTGGGACTAGCGGGGGCCAGCACAGATACGCAGTATTTT	CASSLGLAGASTDTQYF	TRBD2	NA	17	TRBJ2-3	TRBV5-1
TGTGCCAGTTCTGTACAGGGACGGGGTCAGCCCCAGCATTTT	CASSVQGRGQPQHF	NA	NA	14	TRBJ1-5	TRBV19
TGTGCCAGCAGTTCATACCGGGACAGGGGATACGAGCAGTACTTC	CASSSYRDRGYEQYF	TRBD1	NA	15	TRBJ2-7	TRBV28
TGTGCCTGGAGCAGGACAGGGGGTTACGAGCAGTACTTC	CAWSRTGGYEQYF	TRBD1	once	13	TRBJ2-7	TRBV30
TGTGCCAGCAGCCCCGGACAGGGCAACACTGAAGCTTTCTTT	CASSPGQGNTEAFF	TRBD1	NA	14	TRBJ1-1	TRBV25-1
TGTGCCTCACTCGGAGACTCCTATAATTCACCCCTCCACTTT	CASLGDSYNSPLHF	NA	NA	14	TRBJ1-6	TRBV30
TGTGCCATCAGTGTTATTGGGGGCGGGGGAGAAAATGAGCAGTTCTTC	CAISVIGGGGENEQFF	NA	NA	16	TRBJ2-1	TRBV10-3
TGTGCCACCAGCAGAGATCAAGGGGGGGGCCCCAGGACCCAGTACTTC	CATSRDQGGGPRTQYF	NA	NA	16	TRBJ2-5	TRBV15
TGTGCCAGCAGCCCGTATTCGAGCCACAATGAGCAGTTCTTC	CASSPYSSHNEQFF	NA	NA	14	TRBJ2-1	TRBV7-3
TGTGCCAGCAGCTCATCCGGGACAACCTACGAGCAGTACTTC	CASSSSGTTYEQYF	NA	NA	14	TRBJ2-7	TRBV11-3
TGTGCCAGCAGTTTTAGGTCCAGGGAAGAGACCCAGTACTTC	CASSFRSREETQYF	NA	NA	14	TRBJ2-5	TRBV28
TGCGCCAGCAGCCGGGGGACAGCAACTAATGAAAAACTGTTTTTT	CASSRGTATNEKLFF	TRBD1	NA	15	TRBJ1-4	TRBV5-1
TGCGCCAGCAGCACAAGGACAGGGTGGGATCAGCCCCAGCATTTT	CASSTRTGWDQPQHF	TRBD1	NA	15	TRBJ1-5	TRBV4-3
TGTGCCAGCTCACCTCCTACAGGGGACACTGAAGCTTTCTTT	CASSPPTGDTEAFF	TRBD1	NA	14	TRBJ1-1	TRBV18
TGTGCCATCAGTGGAACCACGGGGGGGCGCGACGAGCAGTACTTC	CAISGTTGGRDEQYF	TRBD2	NA	15	TRBJ2-7	TRBV10-3
TGCGCCAGCAGCTTAACGGGTGCAACTAATGAAAAACTGTTTTTT	CASSLTGATNEKLFF	NA	few	15	TRBJ1-4	TRBV5-1
TGTGCCAGCAGCTTGGCCGGGACAGGCGCCGGCATTCGGTACTTC	CASSLAGTGAGIRYF	TRBD1	once	15	TRBJ2-7	TRBV11-2
TGTGCCAGCAGTCGGACGGGGGGCTTAGGTGAAAAACTGTTTTTT	CASSRTGGLGEKLFF	NA	few	15	TRBJ1-4	TRBV6-5
TGTGCCAGCAGTTTAGGGTTCCCCCGGGTTTCCTACGAGCAGTACTTC	CASSLGFPRVSYEQYF	NA	NA	16	TRBJ2-7	TRBV28
TGTGCCAGCAGCCCCACCCGACGACAGGGGGCCACCGGGGAGCTGTTTTTT	CASSPTRRQGATGELFF	TRBD1	NA	17	TRBJ2-2	TRBV7-2
TGTGCCAGCAGCCAGGGACAGAACTATGGCTACACCTTC	CASSQGQNYGYTF	TRBD1	NA	13	TRBJ1-2	TRBV14
TGTGCCAGCTCACCGGACACCACCTCTGGAAACACCATATATTTT	CASSPDTTSGNTIYF	NA	NA	15	TRBJ1-3	TRBV18
TGTGCCAGCAGTCCAGGGATCTCAGGGTATGGCTACACCTTC	CASSPGISGYGYTF	NA	once	14	TRBJ1-2	TRBV2
TGTGCCAGCAGCTTCCGAGGACAGGCTAATTCACCCCTCCACTTT	CASSFRGQANSPLHF	TRBD1	NA	15	TRBJ1-6	TRBV7-9
TGTGCCAGCAGCCAAGATAGTACAGCGGGGGCCTACAATGAGCAGTTCTTC	CASSQDSTAGAYNEQFF	TRBD2	NA	17	TRBJ2-1	TRBV4-2
TGTGCCACCAGTGATTTAGAACCAGGGAAAGGGGCCGGGGAGCTGTTTTTT	CATSDLEPGKGAGELFF	NA	NA	17	TRBJ2-2	TRBV24-1
TGTGCCAGCAGTGCCCGAAAGGGGTGGGATGAGCAGTTCTTC	CASSARKGWDEQFF	NA	NA	14	TRBJ2-1	TRBV28
TGTGCCAGCAGGGATCGCTCGGGGGCCAAAAACATTCAGTACTTC	CASRDRSGAKNIQYF	NA	NA	15	TRBJ2-4	TRBV7-9
TGTGCCAGCAGCCCAGGGGGTGGTTACGGGGAGCTGTTTTTT	CASSPGGGYGELFF	TRBD1	once	14	TRBJ2-2	TRBV7-2
TGTGCCAGCAGCTTAGCCCGCCGGGGGTATGGCTACACCTTC	CASSLARRGYGYTF	NA	NA	14	TRBJ1-2	TRBV11-3
TGTGCCAGCAGCTTAAGGGGGACAGGGAGCACAGATACGCAGTATTTT	CASSLRGTGSTDTQYF	TRBD1	NA	16	TRBJ2-3	TRBV7-9
TGTGCCAGCAGCCAGGAAACCGGGACAGAGTTATCCTCCTACGAGCAGTACTTC	CASSQETGTELSSYEQYF	TRBD1	NA	18	TRBJ2-7	TRBV3-1/TRBV3-2
TGCGCCAGCAGCTTGGGCCCCGCGGCCTCCTATGGCTACACCTTC	CASSLGPAASYGYTF	NA	NA	15	TRBJ1-2	TRBV5-1
TGTGCCAGCAGTGAGAGGGACAGGGACACCGGGGAGCTGTTTTTT	CASSERDRDTGELFF	TRBD1	NA	15	TRBJ2-2	TRBV2
TGTGCCAGCAGCCAAGATAGGCAGTACCAAGGGAGGGAGACCCAGTACTTC	CASSQDRQYQGRETQYF	NA	NA	17	TRBJ2-5	TRBV3-1/TRBV3-2
TGTGCCAGCAGCCTCGAAGGACAGGGAAATGAAAAACTGTTTTTT	CASSLEGQGNEKLFF	TRBD1	NA	15	TRBJ1-4	TRBV7-9
TGTGCCAGCAGCCGGGACACGAGGGATGAAAAACTGTTTTTT	CASSRDTRDEKLFF	NA	NA	14	TRBJ1-4	TRBV5-4
TGTGCCAGCAGTTCGACAGGGGGCCTTGGGGCCCTCCACTTT	CASSSTGGLGALHF	TRBD1	NA	14	TRBJ1-6	TRBV6-5
TGTGCCATCAGTGTCCGGGACAGAGGCACAGATACGCAGTATTTT	CAISVRDRGTDTQYF	TRBD1	few	15	TRBJ2-3	TRBV10-3
TGTGCCAGCAGCGGACAGCTCTACGAGCAGTACTTC	CASSGQLYEQYF	NA	NA	12	TRBJ2-7	TRBV6-2/TRBV6-3
TGTGCCAGCAGCCCGACTAGCGGGAGACTTTACGAGCAGTACTTC	CASSPTSGRLYEQYF	TRBD2	NA	15	TRBJ2-7	TRBV11-3